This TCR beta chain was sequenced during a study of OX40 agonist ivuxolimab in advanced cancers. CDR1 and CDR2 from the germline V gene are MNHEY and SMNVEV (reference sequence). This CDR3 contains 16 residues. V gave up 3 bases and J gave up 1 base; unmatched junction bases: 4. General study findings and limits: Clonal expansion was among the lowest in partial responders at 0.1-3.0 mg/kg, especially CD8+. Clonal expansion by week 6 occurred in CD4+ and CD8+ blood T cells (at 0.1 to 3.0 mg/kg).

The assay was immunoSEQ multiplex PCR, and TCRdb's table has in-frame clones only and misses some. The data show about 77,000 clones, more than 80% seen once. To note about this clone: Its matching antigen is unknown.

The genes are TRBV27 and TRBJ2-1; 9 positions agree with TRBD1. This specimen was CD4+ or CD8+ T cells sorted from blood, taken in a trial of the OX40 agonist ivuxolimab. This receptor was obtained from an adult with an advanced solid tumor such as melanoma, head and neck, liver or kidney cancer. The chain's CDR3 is CASSFKGQGSYNEQFF. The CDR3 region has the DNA TGTGCCAGCAGTTTTAAGGGACAGGGATCCTACAATGAGCAGTTCTTC.